This TCR beta chain was sequenced for a study of blood T cell repertoires in COVID-19. Study-wide context: The cDNA or gDNA used as material had been derived from T cells, B-cell-depleted T cells, or PBMCs.

The CDR3 extends over 15 amino acids. Per germline, CDR1 ENHRY and CDR2 SYGVKD. J was trimmed by 7 bases and V by 2 bases; bases with no gene match: 6. How the authors handled the data: Nucleated cell counts were estimated from reference gene primer amplification. Libraries were prepared by immunoSEQ multiplex PCR; TCRdb keeps only in-frame clonotypes and omits some of them. The DNA was the basis for D and trimming; V, J and clone size are from that table. The data hold tens of thousands of clones, with 75% to 90% observed a single time. The sample comprised peripheral blood. The V gene is TRBV10-3, the J gene TRBJ2-7, with TRBD2 identical over 12 bases. The source of this sequence is a male donor with acute or convalescent COVID-19. The CDR3 reads CAISEGLTSGGEQYF. For the CDR3, the DNA is TGTGCCATCAGTGAGGGCTTGACTAGCGGGGGTGAGCAGTACTTC.